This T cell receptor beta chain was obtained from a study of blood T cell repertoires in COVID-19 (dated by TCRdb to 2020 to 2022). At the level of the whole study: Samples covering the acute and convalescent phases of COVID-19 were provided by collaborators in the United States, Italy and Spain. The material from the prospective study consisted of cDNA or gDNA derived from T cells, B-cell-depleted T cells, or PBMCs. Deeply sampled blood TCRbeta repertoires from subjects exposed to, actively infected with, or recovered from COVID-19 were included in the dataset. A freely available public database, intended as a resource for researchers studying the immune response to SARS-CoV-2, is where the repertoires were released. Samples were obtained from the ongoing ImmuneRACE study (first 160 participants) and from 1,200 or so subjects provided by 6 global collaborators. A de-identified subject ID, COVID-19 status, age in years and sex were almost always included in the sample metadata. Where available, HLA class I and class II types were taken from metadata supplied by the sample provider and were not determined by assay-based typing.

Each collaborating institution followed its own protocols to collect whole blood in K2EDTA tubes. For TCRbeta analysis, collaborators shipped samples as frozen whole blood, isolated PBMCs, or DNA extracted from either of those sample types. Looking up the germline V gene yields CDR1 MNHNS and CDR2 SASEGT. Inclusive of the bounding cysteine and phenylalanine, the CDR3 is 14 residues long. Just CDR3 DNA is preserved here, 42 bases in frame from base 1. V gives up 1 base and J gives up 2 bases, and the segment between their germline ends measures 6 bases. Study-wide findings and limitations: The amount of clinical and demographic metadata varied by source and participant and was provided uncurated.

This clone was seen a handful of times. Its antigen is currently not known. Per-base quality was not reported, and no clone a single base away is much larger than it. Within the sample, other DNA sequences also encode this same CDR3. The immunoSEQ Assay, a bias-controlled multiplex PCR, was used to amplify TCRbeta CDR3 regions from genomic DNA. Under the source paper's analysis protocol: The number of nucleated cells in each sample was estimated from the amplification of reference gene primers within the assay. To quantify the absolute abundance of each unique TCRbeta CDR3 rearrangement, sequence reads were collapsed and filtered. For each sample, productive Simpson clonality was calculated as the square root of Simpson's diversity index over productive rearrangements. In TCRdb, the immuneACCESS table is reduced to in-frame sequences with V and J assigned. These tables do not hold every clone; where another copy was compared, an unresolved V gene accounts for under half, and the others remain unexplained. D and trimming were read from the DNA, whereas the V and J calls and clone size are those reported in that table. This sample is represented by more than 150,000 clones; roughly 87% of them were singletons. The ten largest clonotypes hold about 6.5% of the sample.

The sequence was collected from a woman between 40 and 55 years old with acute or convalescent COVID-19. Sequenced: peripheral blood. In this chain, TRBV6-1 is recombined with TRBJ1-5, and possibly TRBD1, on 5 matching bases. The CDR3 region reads CASSEGGGNQPQHF. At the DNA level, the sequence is TGTGCCAGCAGTGAAGGGGGGGGCAATCAGCCCCAGCATTTT.